These T cell receptor beta chains were read from a single sample in a study of shared clonotypes between healthy human individuals. Assay used: immunoSEQ multiplex PCR; TCRdb lists only in-frame clones, some missing. The sample includes approximately 2.3 million clones, 85% to 95% seen only once; the top ten take 0.3% to 0.4%. The sequencing sample was made of naive CD4+ T cells from PBMCs. The receptors shown here come from a man between 18 and 35 years old in good health. Some clones in this sample may be carry-over from other donors' samples. CDR3s leave out the opening cysteine and the closing phenylalanine or tryptophan. D genes are given only for firm matches.

J | D | V | CDR3
TRBJ1-2 | TRBD1 | TRBV14 | ASIHQGANYGYT
TRBJ2-5 | NA | TRBV7-2 | ASSSYETQY
TRBJ1-1 | NA | TRBV28 | ASSSDRPNTEAF
TRBJ1-5 | NA | TRBV6-5 | ASSSGQAGNQPQH
TRBJ2-5 | NA | TRBV5-1 | ASSLEWSQGTETQY
TRBJ2-7 | NA | TRBV7-3 | ASSPASGPYEQY
TRBJ2-1 | NA | TRBV5-1 | ASSLAGPSSYNEQF
TRBJ2-3 | TRBD2 | TRBV9 | ASSRRTSGRGADTQY
TRBJ1-5 | NA | TRBV28 | AGPDRCRNQPQH
TRBJ1-2 | NA | TRBV18 | ASSPTGLNYGYT
TRBJ1-3 | NA | TRBV2 | ASSGVGAGTNTIY
TRBJ1-3 | NA | TRBV5-4 | ASSLGQVGNTIY
TRBJ2-5 | NA | TRBV27 | ASSFLAQETQY
TRBJ1-4 | TRBD1 | TRBV19 | ASSAPGTGDEKLF
TRBJ1-4 | TRBD1 | TRBV14 | ASSPTGVREKLF
TRBJ2-6 | TRBD1 | TRBV9 | ASSALGQGYSGANVLT
TRBJ2-4 | NA | TRBV27 | ASSPRLGDKNIQY
TRBJ2-1 | TRBD2 | TRBV7-3 | ASSQGRETYNEQF
TRBJ1-2 | NA | TRBV28 | ASSLGVSYGYT
TRBJ2-7 | NA | TRBV7-9 | ASSQTGPYEQY
TRBJ1-6 | TRBD1 | TRBV7-3 | ASSTTGGGSPLH
TRBJ2-1 | TRBD2 | TRBV4-2 | ASSQWGLAGIYNEQF
TRBJ1-1 | NA | TRBV28 | ASSLSTEAF
TRBJ2-7 | NA | TRBV18 | ASSLREEGVRPEQY
TRBJ2-7 | NA | TRBV28 | ASSFWGYEQY
TRBJ2-2 | NA | TRBV5-8 | ASSLGQINTGELF
TRBJ2-5 | NA | TRBV9 | ASSPPEETQY
TRBJ2-7 | NA | TRBV27 | ASSTWDISEQY
TRBJ1-4 | NA | TRBV5-1 | ASSPGPQGTNEKLF
TRBJ2-7 | NA | TRBV9 | ASSVGLTNSYEQY
TRBJ2-7 | TRBD2 | TRBV2 | ASSTISGSSYEQY
TRBJ2-7 | NA | TRBV4-2 | ASSQELISYEQY